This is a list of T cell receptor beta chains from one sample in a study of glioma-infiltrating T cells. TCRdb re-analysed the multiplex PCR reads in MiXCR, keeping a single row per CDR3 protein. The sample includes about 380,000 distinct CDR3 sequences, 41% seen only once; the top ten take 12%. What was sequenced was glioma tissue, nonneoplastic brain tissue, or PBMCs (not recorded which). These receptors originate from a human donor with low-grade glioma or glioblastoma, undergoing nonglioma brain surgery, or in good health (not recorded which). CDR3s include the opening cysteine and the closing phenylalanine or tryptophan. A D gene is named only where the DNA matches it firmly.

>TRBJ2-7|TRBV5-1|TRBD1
CASSQYRDRGYEQYF
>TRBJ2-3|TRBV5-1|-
CASSLDESTDTQYF
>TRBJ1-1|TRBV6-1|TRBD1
CASSPRQGMNTEAFF
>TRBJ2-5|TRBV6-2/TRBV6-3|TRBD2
CASSPRTGRTSGRKETQYF
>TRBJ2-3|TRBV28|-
CASSLRAEGTDTQYF
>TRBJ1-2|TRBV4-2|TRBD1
CASRYEGTGEDGYTF
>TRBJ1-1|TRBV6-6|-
CASSYSGGRTPEAFF
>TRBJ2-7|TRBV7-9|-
CASSLWGPSSYEQYF
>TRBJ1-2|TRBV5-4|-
CASSFKGGVAVYTF
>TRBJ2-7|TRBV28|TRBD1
CASRGQGSTYEQYF
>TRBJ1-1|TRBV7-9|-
CASRSLPGAEAFF
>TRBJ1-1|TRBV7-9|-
CASSRDRLTEAFF
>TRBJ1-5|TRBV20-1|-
CSARVLGEDNQPQHF
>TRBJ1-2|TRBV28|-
CATTGQGEFGYTF